Listed below are T cell receptor beta chains from one sample, sequenced in a study of beta chain features in type 1 diabetes. TCRdb's copy holds only in-frame clones and misses some; the assay was immunoSEQ multiplex PCR. The sample consists of 200,000 to 250,000 clones, roughly 14% of them appearing once. Specimen: naive CD4+ T cells from blood. The receptors shown here come from a man younger than 45 with type 1 diabetes. Each CDR3 is given with its conserved first and last residue. D genes are given only for firm matches. A clone size is listed for some rows: how often the clone was seen (once, few, many), or a class if it is expanded.

j_call cdr3_length d_call clone_size v_call cdr3_aa cdr3_nt
TRBJ2-3 12 NA few TRBV30 CAWSDSTDTQYF TGTGCCTGGAGCGATAGTACAGATACGCAGTATTTT
TRBJ2-1 14 TRBD2 NA TRBV6-1 CASRGLAEYNEQFF TGTGCCAGCAGGGGACTAGCGGAGTACAATGAGCAGTTCTTC
TRBJ1-5 14 NA NA TRBV10-3 CAISIEYSNQPQHF TGTGCCATCAGTATAGAGTATAGCAATCAGCCCCAGCATTTT
TRBJ1-2 17 NA NA TRBV10-3 CAISESAGLGANYGYTF TGTGCCATCAGTGAGTCGGCGGGACTGGGAGCTAACTATGGCTACACCTTC
TRBJ2-5 15 TRBD1 NA TRBV30 CAWSRTGKKKETQYF TGTGCCTGGAGCAGGACAGGGAAAAAAAAAGAGACCCAGTACTTC
TRBJ2-5 16 NA few TRBV29-1 CSVEPFLGRAGETQYF TGCAGCGTTGAACCTTTTTTAGGCAGGGCCGGGGAGACCCAGTACTTC
TRBJ2-1 13 NA NA TRBV11-2 CASSFLPDNEQFF TGTGCCAGCAGCTTTCTGCCAGACAATGAGCAGTTCTTC
TRBJ1-2 11 NA few TRBV20-1 CSASPADGYTF TGCAGTGCTAGCCCCGCGGATGGCTACACCTTC
TRBJ2-7 15 NA few TRBV5-1 CASSLAQGGASEQYF TGCGCCAGCAGCTTGGCCCAGGGGGGAGCATCCGAGCAGTACTTC
TRBJ1-1 11 NA few TRBV18 CASSTFSEAFF TGTGCCAGCTCAACTTTCTCTGAAGCTTTCTTT
TRBJ1-1 14 NA NA TRBV5-4 CASSLDRQNTEAFF TGTGCCAGCAGCCTCGACAGACAAAACACTGAAGCTTTCTTT